This T cell receptor (beta chain) appears in the sequencing data of a study of metastatic and nonmetastatic thyroid tumors. Study summary: Malignant and benign thyroid patients had repertoires compared in peripheral blood and tumor or nodule tissue. General observations from the study: Significantly greater TCR beta diversity was reportedly found in malignant thyroid tumors than in benign nodules (in blood and tumor).

The CDR3 totals 14 residues. About this clone: Antigen specificity is unknown. The junction shows a germline mismatch at one end, possibly a read error.

In the original analysis: A classifier for distant metastasis in papillary thyroid cancer was constructed using CDR3 differences observed across clinicopathological groups. Using MiXCR, TCRdb reanalyzed the PCR reads. Clone size and V and J calls follow TCRdb, not the original study. The sample has about 27,000 clones, more than 14% seen once. All patients reached thyroid surgery having received no treatment beforehand. The sequenced material came from blood. The chain has TRBV12-3 or TRBV12-4 and TRBJ2-3, with a possible D match to TRBD1 (6 bases). The origin of this receptor is a male donor with papillary thyroid cancer or a benign thyroid nodule (not recorded which). Some clones in this sample may be carry-over from other donors' samples. The CDR3 DNA reads TGTGCCAGCACGCAACAGGGTGTTTCAGATACGGAGTATTTT. Translated: CASTQQGVSDTEYF.